This T cell receptor (beta chain) was sequenced for a study of T cell clonotyping in hematopoietic cell transplantation. Profiled with immunoSEQ multiplex PCR; TCRdb holds only in-frame clones, not every one. Seen here are nearly 70,000 clones, 94% observed once, and the top ten hold about 1.5%. CDR1 is MNHNS and CDR2 is SASEGT in the germline V gene. V lost 4 bases and J lost 10; bases outside the gene matches: 7. The CDR3 covers 15 residues. Details on this clone: Its antigen remains unknown.

Study-wide results and limits: Few recipient clonotypes overlapped donors; over 97% were de novo at given depth. Cells were unsorted, so CD4 and CD8 contributions were not separated.

The TCR originated in a man aged 45-65 years in good health. Some clones in this sample may be carry-over from other donors' samples. The chain uses TRBV6-1 and TRBJ2-5, with 15 nucleotides matching TRBD2. The sequenced material came from peripheral blood mononuclear cells. CDR3 amino acids: CASSGGTSGRLDQYF. The CDR3 DNA sequence: TGTGCCAGCAGTGGGGGGACTAGCGGGAGGTTGGACCAGTACTTC.